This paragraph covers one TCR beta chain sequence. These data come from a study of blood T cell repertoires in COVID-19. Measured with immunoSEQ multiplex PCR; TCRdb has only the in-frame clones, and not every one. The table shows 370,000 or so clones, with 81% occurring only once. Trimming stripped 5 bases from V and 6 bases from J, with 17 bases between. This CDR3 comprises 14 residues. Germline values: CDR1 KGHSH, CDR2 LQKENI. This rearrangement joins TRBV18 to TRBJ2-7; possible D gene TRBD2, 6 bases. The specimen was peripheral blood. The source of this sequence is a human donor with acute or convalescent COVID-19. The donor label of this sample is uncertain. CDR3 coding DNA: TGTGCCAGCTCATCGGAGGGGTTTTTTAGCGAGCAGTACTTC. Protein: CASSSEGFFSEQYF.